Each of the 18 T cell receptor beta chains below was sequenced from the same sample in a study of T cell changes during pregnancy in multiple sclerosis. The data were produced by immunoSEQ multiplex PCR, yet TCRdb's version contains in-frame clones alone and is incomplete. The table lists around 62,000 clones, around 90% of them singletons. The sequenced sample was peripheral blood, obtained in the second trimester of pregnancy. The receptors come from a female donor in good health, enrolled as a control in a pregnancy study.

This sequence joins TRBV25-1 and TRBJ1-1, with 12 nucleotides matching TRBD1. Germline-derived CDR1 and CDR2 are MGHDK and SYGVNS. The CDR3 has 14 residues. J gave up 8 bases and V 4 bases, and 5 bases lay outside the gene matches. The chain's CDR3 is CASSGGQGASEAFF. The CDR3 DNA reads TGTGCCAGCAGTGGGGGACAGGGGGCGTCGGAAGCTTTCTTT. Based on the CDR3 plus reference TRBV25-1 and TRBJ1-1, the full variable domain is EADIYQTPRYLVIGTGKKITLECSQTMGHDKMYWYQQDPGMELHLIHYSYGVNSTEKGDLSSESTVSRIRTEHFPLTLESARPSHTSQYLCASSGGQGASEAFFGQGTRLTVV.

This chain links TRBV6-1 with TRBJ2-7; 7 bases align to TRBD2. The V gene's germline CDR1 is MNHNS and CDR2 SASEGT. Trimming took 11 bases from V and 2 from J; bases not matched to a gene: 9. The CDR3 is 13 residues long. CDR3 sequence: CAAGDGGTYEQYF. The CDR3 region has the DNA TGTGCCGCGGGGGACGGGGGGACCTACGAGCAGTACTTC.

The chain is built from TRBV9 and TRBJ2-2; no definite D call. This CDR3 contains 13 residues. Germline V gene lookup returns CDR1 SGDLS and CDR2 YYNGEE. Trimming pared 3 bases from V and 5 bases from J, leaving 8 bases between. CDR3 region: CASSGSLTGELFF. The CDR3 coding sequence is TGTGCCAGCAGCGGGAGTCTAACCGGGGAGCTGTTTTTT.

In regard to this clone: The junction departs from the called germline gene at one end, perhaps through a read error. This chain uses TRBV28 with TRBJ2-6; D is uncertain. This CDR3 is built from 14 residues. CDR1 MDHEN and CDR2 SYDVKM come from the germline V gene. The CDR3 DNA is TGTGCCAGCAGCTACCCCTCTGCGGCCAACGTCCTGACTTTC. Protein: CASSYPSAANVLTF.

The chain combines TRBV6-5 with TRBJ1-2; 8 bases fit TRBD1. The CDR3 is 14 amino acids. Germline values: CDR1 MNHEY, CDR2 SVGAGI. After removal of 7 bases from V and 7 bases from J, the junction contained 11 bases not matched to a gene. The CDR3 region is CASTTGQGRSGYTF. CDR3 coding DNA: TGTGCCAGCACCACAGGACAGGGAAGAAGTGGCTACACCTTC.

On this clone: Different DNA sequences within this sample yield the same CDR3. The chain uses TRBV7-9 and TRBJ2-7; perhaps TRBD1 as D (5 bases). The germline V and J ends were trimmed by 0 bases and 7 bases, with 10 bases remaining between them. The CDR3 has 13 residues. CDR1 and CDR2 (germline): SEHNR, FQNEAQ (reference sequence). The CDR3 DNA reads as TGTGCCAGCAGCTTAGCCCTTCAGGGAGAGCAGTACTTC. Translation: CASSLALQGEQYF.

This chain links TRBV28 with TRBJ2-7; the D gene is possibly TRBD2 (6 bases). This CDR3 contains 17 residues. V lost 5 bases to trimming and J lost 0 bases, with 20 bases between them. Germline CDR1 MDHEN, CDR2 SYDVKM. The CDR3: CASSLPPGLVSSYEQYF. Here the CDR3 DNA reads TGTGCCAGCAGTCTTCCCCCGGGACTCGTCAGCTCCTACGAGCAGTACTTC.

The chain employs TRBV2 and TRBJ2-1; 7 nucleotides line up with TRBD2. The CDR3 is 12 residues long. V was pared by 6 bases and J by 8 bases, with 4 bases of the junction left unmatched. The germline CDR1 and CDR2 sequences are SNHLY and FYNNEI. The CDR3 here is CASRGGIDEQFF. The CDR3 bases are TGTGCCAGCAGGGGAGGGATCGATGAGCAGTTCTTC.

The CDR3 coding sequence is TGTGCCAGTAGTTTTCGACAGGTCCGCCAGCCCCAGCATTTT. Its translation: CASSFRQVRQPQHF. V gene TRBV19 combines with J gene TRBJ1-5, with a weak D call TRBD1 (6 bases). CDR1 LNHDA and CDR2 SQIVND come from the germline V gene (reference sequence). V gave up 5 bases and J gave up 7 bases, with 15 bases separating them. The CDR3 is 14 residues long.

The V and J genes are TRBV6-1 and TRBJ2-7, with TRBD2 as a possible D gene (5 bases). The CDR3 consists of 15 residues. Between the trimmed V and J ends, which lost 1 base and 2 bases, there was a span of 12 bases. CDR1 is MNHNS and CDR2 is SASEGT in the germline V gene. The CDR3 reads CASSEGGGRTYEQYF. The CDR3 bases are TGTGCCAGCAGTGAAGGCGGAGGACGAACCTACGAGCAGTACTTC.

The chain is built from TRBV19 and TRBJ1-5, with unresolved D. V was clipped by 3 bases and J by 0 bases, with 9 bases between them. Germline V gene lookup returns CDR1 LNHDA and CDR2 SQIVND (reference sequence). This CDR3 is 15 amino acids long. This chain's CDR3 is CASSIFFYSNQPQHF. The DNA of the CDR3 is TGTGCCAGTAGTATTTTCTTCTATAGCAATCAGCCCCAGCATTTT.

V is TRBV28 and J is TRBJ2-4, with D possibly being TRBD2 (5 bases). The CDR3 runs 12 residues. V lost 4 bases to trimming and J lost 13 bases, with 14 bases between them. The germline V gene encodes CDR1 MDHEN and CDR2 SYDVKM. DNA for the CDR3: TGTGCCAGCAGTTCTTTAGCGACACGACAGTACTTC. It specifies CASSSLATRQYF.

This sequence joins TRBV7-2 and TRBJ2-2; D gene ambiguous. This CDR3 has 13 residues. Trimming left V 1 base short and J 8 bases short, with 8 bases between. Looked up from germline, CDR1 is SGHTA and CDR2 is FQGNSA. CDR3 residues: CASSLVARGELFF. Written as DNA, the CDR3 is TGTGCCAGCAGCTTAGTCGCTAGGGGGGAGCTGTTTTTT.

This chain links TRBV7-2 with TRBJ1-5, with D tentatively TRBD1 (6 bases). There are 14 residues in the CDR3. V was cut by 3 bases and J by 5 bases, with 11 bases left in between. Germline assignment: CDR1 SGHTA and CDR2 FQGNSA. CDR3 amino acids: CASSFTDRYQPQHF. CDR3 DNA sequence: TGTGCCAGCAGCTTTACGGACAGATATCAGCCCCAGCATTTT.

This clone occurred once. CDR3 DNA: TGTGCCAGCTCACCGCTGACAGGCTTGGACACTGAAGCTTTCTTT. Its translation: CASSPLTGLDTEAFF. The chain uses TRBV18 and TRBJ1-1; TRBD1 might be the D (6 bases). V was clipped by 3 bases and J by 3 bases, with 14 bases between them. Germline CDR1 KGHSH, CDR2 LQKENI. The CDR3 sequence is 15 residues long.

V gene TRBV7-2 combines with J gene TRBJ2-7; 8 bases are a match to TRBD2. This CDR3 is 15 amino acids long. With 5 bases clipped from V and 3 bases from J, the junction kept 9 bases outside the gene matches. Germline V CDR1 and CDR2: SGHTA, FQGNSA. CDR3 bases: TGTGCCAGCAGCGGGCGGACTAGCTCCGGCTACGAGCAGTACTTC. This encodes CASSGRTSSGYEQYF.

Here the CDR3 reads CASSSGQGTYEQYF. The DNA of the CDR3 is TGTGCCAGCAGCTCGGGACAGGGAACCTACGAGCAGTACTTC. The gene calls are TRBV7-3 and TRBJ2-7, with TRBD1 matching over 9 bases. V shed 4 bases, J shed 2 bases, and the junction held 3 bases outside the gene matches. Germline V gives CDR1 SGHTA, CDR2 FQGTGA. This CDR3 region has 14 residues.

The genes are TRBV16 and TRBJ2-3, with D unresolved. V dropped 4 bases and J dropped 0 bases, with 2 bases sitting between them. This CDR3 comprises 12 residues. In germline, CDR1 is KGHSY, CDR2 FQNENV. The CDR3 sequence: CASSPSTDTQYF. In nucleotides, the CDR3 is TGTGCCAGCAGCCCTAGCACAGATACGCAGTATTTT.